This T cell receptor (beta chain) was found in a study of spatial heterogeneity in lung cancer. Germline trimming cut 0 bases from V and 5 bases from J; bases unmatched to any gene: 3. The CDR3 is made up of 15 amino acids. Germline loops: CDR1 MNHNY, CDR2 SVGAGI (reference sequence). Time point given: blood at routine non-recurrence follow-up after resection. TCRdb fed the 5' RACE reads into MiXCR, producing one record per CDR3 protein. The data hold about 94,000 distinct CDR3 sequences, with 15% to 20% observed a single time. The TCR comes from a male donor with early-stage non-small cell lung cancer. Sequenced material: PBMCs, taken at follow-up. The chain carries TRBV6-6 and TRBJ1-1; 10 bases are a match to TRBD1. The CDR3 region has the DNA TGTGCCAGCAGTTACTCCCCGGGACAGGGGACTGAAGCTTTCTTT. Residues: CASSYSPGQGTEAFF.